This is a list of T cell receptor beta chains from one sample in a study of blood T cell repertoires in COVID-19. The table came from immunoSEQ multiplex PCR; TCRdb's copy has only in-frame clones and leaves some out. The sample holds around 60,000 clones, roughly 85% seen once. The specimen sequenced was peripheral blood. The receptors were sampled from a woman at least 80 years old with acute or convalescent COVID-19. Both conserved end residues are part of each CDR3. Each record gives: V gene, CDR3 protein.

TRBV7-9	CASSLLPGQNDYEQYF
TRBV30	CAWSAQGEQPQHF
TRBV11-3	CASSLGGTAQETQYF
TRBV18	CASSPPLQGADTQYF
TRBV11-2	CASSFNPGQQGEKLFF
TRBV7-8	CASSPRGQPANYGYTF
TRBV5-6	CASSSLIRSGYEQYF
TRBV24-1	CATSDRQGQETQYF
TRBV11-3	CASSSPTLRGGGELFF
TRBV3-1/TRBV3-2	CASSQESRGEQYF
TRBV30	CAWRRAGPGGQFF
TRBV18	CASSPGLAGGLNEQFF
TRBV10-1	CASSESGGAYEQYF
TRBV30	CAWRSPQGLSEKLFF
TRBV7-2	CASSLVRSGTQYF
TRBV11-3	CASSRQGAYNEQFF
TRBV30	CAWSRTGGALYGYTF
TRBV5-1	CASSFQGSGEKLFF
TRBV6-5	CASRRGQTYEQYF
TRBV7-2	CASSSRQGVNTEAFF
TRBV7-2	CASSSIPPGEGIYGYTF
TRBV5-1	CASSLASTADEKLFF
TRBV5-1	CASSLGYGGATQYF
TRBV29-1	CSVAGTGKNSPLHF
TRBV6-5	CASSHRQSQETQYF
TRBV7-2	CASSGAYSNQPQHF
TRBV9	CATGRTDNTEAFF
TRBV19	CASSRAGRNSPLHF
TRBV2	CASSTLGTSGQETQYF
TRBV18	CASSPVLTGTDTQYF
TRBV28	CASGGSGGAYGYTF
TRBV6-5	CATDRAPQETQYF
TRBV3-1/TRBV3-2	CASSQEGSAKTQYF